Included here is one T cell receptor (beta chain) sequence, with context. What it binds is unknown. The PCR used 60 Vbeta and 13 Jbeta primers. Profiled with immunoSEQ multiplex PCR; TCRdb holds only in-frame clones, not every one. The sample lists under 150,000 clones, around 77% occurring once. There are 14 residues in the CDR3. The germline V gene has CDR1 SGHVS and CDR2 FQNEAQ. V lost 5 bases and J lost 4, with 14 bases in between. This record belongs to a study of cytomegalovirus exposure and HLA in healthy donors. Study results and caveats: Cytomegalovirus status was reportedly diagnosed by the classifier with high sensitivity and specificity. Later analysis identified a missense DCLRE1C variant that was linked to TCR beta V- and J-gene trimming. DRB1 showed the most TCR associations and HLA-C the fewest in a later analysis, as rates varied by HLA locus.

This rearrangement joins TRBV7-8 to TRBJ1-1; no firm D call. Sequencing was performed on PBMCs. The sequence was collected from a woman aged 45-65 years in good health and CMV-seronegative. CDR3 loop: CASSLTAGSTEAFF. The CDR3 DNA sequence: TGTGCCAGCAGCCTTACAGCGGGGAGCACTGAAGCTTTCTTT.